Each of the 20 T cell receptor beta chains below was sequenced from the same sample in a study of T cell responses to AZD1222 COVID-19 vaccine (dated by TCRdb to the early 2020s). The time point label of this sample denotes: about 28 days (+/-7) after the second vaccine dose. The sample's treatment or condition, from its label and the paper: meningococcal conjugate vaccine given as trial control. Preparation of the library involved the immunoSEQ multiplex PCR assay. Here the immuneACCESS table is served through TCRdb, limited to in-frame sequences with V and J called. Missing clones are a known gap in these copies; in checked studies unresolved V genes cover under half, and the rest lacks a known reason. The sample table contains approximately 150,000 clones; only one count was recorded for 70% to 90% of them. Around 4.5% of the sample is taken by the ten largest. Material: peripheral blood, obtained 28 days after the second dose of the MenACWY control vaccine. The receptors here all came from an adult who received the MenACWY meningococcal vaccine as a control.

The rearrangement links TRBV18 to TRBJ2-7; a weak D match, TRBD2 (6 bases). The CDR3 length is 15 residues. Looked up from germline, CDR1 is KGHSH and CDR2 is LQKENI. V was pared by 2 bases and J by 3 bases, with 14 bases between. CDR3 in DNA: TGTGCCAGCTCACCAGGGGGGAACAGCCTCTACGAGCAGTACTTC. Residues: CASSPGGNSLYEQYF. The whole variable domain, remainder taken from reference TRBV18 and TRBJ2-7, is NAGVMQNPRHLVRRRGQEARLRCSPMKGHSHVYWYRQLPEEGLKFMVYLQKENIIDESGMPKERFSAEFPKEGPSILRIQQVVRGDSAAYFCASSPGGNSLYEQYFGPGTRLTVT.

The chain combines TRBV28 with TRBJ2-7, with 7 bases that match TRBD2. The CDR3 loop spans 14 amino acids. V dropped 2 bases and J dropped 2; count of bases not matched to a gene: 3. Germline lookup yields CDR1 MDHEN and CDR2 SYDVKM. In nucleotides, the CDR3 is TGTGCCAGCAGTTTAGGGAGGGTAACCTACGAGCAGTACTTC. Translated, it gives CASSLGRVTYEQYF.

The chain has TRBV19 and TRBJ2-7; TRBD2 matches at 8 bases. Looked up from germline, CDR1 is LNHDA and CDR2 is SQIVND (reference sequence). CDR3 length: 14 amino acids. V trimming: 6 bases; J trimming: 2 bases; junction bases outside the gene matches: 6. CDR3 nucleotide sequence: TGTGCCAGTAGCAGCTTCGGGGGGGCCTACGAGCAGTACTTC. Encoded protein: CASSSFGGAYEQYF.

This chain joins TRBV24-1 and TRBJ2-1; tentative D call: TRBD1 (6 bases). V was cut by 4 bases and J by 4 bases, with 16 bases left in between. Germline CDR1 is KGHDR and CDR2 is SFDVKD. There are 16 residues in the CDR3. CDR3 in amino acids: CATSEGTGTPYNEQFF. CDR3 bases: TGTGCCACCAGTGAAGGCACAGGGACCCCTTACAATGAGCAGTTCTTC.

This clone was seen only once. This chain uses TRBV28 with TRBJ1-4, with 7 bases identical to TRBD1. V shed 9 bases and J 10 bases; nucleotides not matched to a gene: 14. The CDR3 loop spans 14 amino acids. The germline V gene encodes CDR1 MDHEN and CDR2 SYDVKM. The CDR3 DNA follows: TGTGCCAGTCAGGGGGAGGGTGGGGATGGAAAACTGTTTTTT. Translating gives CASQGEGGDGKLFF. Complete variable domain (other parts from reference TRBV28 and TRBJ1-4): DVKVTQSSRYLVKRTGEKVFLECVQDMDHENMFWYRQDPGLGLRLIYFSYDVKMKEKGDIPEGYSVSREKKERFSLILESASTNQTSMYLCASQGEGGDGKLFFGSGTQLSVL.

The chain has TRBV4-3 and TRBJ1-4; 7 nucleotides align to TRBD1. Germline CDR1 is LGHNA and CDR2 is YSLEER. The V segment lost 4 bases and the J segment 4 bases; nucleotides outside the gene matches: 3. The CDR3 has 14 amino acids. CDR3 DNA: TGCGCCAGCAGCCTGGGACAGCTTAATGAAAAACTGTTTTTT. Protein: CASSLGQLNEKLFF.

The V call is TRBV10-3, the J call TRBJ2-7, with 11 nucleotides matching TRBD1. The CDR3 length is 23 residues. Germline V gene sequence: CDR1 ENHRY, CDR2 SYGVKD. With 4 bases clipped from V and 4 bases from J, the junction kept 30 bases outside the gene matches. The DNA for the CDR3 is TGTGCCATCAGTGCAGGGTTGGACAGGGGGCTACAAGTGGCCGCGCGGGAGAGATACGAGCAGTACTTC. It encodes CAISAGLDRGLQVAARERYEQYF.

The CDR3 loop is CASSRGGGFQETQYF. The CDR3 region has the DNA TGTGCCAGCAGTCGGGGTGGAGGGTTTCAAGAGACCCAGTACTTC. The chain is built from TRBV2 and TRBJ2-5, with a weak D call TRBD2 (6 bases). Trimming cost V 5 bases and J 2 bases, with 15 bases left between them. The CDR3 is 15 amino acids. Germline V lookup: CDR1 SNHLY, CDR2 FYNNEI. Filled out from reference TRBV2 and TRBJ2-5, the complete variable domain reads EPEVTQTPSHQVTQMGQEVILRCVPISNHLYFYWYRQILGQKVEFLVSFYNNEISEKSEIFDDQFSVERPDGSNFTLKIRSTKLEDSAMYFCASSRGGGFQETQYFGPGTRLLVL.

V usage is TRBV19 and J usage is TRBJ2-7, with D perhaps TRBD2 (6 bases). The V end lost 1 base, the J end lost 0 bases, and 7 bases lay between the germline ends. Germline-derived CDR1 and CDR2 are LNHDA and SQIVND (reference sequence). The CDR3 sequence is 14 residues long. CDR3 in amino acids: CASSIVRDSYEQYF. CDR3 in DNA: TGTGCCAGTAGTATAGTGCGGGACTCCTACGAGCAGTACTTC.

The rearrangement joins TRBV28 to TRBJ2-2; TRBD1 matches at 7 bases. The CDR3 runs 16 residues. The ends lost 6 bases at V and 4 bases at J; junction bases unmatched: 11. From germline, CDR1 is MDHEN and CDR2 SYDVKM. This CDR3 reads CASSPPGQTVTGELFF. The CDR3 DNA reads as TGTGCCAGCAGCCCTCCGGGACAGACCGTCACCGGGGAGCTGTTTTTT.

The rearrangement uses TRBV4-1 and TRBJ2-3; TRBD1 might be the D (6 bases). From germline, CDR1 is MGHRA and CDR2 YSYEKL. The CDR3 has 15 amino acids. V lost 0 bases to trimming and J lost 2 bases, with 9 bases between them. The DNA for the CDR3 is TGCGCCAGCAGCCAAGACAGGGGATTCACAGATACGCAGTATTTT. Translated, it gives CASSQDRGFTDTQYF.

CDR3 sequence reads: CATGRAGQGYLSGELFF. In DNA form, the CDR3 reads TGTGCCACCGGCCGTGCTGGACAGGGGTATTTATCCGGGGAGCTGTTTTTT. The chain joins TRBV24-1 to TRBJ2-2, with 9 bases aligning to TRBD1. The CDR3 is made up of 17 amino acids. V lost 9 bases, J lost 6 bases, and 16 bases stayed unmatched. CDR1 and CDR2 (germline): KGHDR, SFDVKD.

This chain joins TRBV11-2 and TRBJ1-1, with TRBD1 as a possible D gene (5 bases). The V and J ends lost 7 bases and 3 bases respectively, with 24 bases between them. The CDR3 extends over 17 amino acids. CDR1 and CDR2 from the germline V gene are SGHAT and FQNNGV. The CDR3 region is CASTLRLWDAWDTEAFF. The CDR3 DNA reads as TGTGCCAGCACCCTACGGCTATGGGACGCCTGGGACACTGAAGCTTTCTTT.

The CDR3 sequence: CASSHLTVSTDTQYF. The CDR3 DNA is TGTGCCAGCAGCCACTTGACCGTTAGCACAGATACGCAGTATTTT. The chain joins TRBV11-2 to TRBJ2-3; D is uncertain. Per the germline V gene, CDR1 is SGHAT and CDR2 is FQNNGV. The ends were cut back, 5 bases at V and 0 bases at J, with 12 bases in the middle. The CDR3 has 15 residues.

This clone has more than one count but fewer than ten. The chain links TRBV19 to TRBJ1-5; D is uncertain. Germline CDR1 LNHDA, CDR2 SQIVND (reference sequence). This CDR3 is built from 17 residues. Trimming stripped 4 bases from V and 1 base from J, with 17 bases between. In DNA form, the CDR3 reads TGTGCCAGTAGTAGGGATTCGTACGCGGGGAGCAATCAGCCCCAGCATTTT. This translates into CASSRDSYAGSNQPQHF.

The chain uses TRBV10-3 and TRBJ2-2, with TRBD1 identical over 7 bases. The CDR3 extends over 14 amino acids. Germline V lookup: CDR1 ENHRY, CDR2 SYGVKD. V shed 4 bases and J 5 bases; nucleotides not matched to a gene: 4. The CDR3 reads CAISALQGTGELFF. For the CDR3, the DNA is TGTGCCATCAGTGCCCTACAGGGGACCGGGGAGCTGTTTTTT.

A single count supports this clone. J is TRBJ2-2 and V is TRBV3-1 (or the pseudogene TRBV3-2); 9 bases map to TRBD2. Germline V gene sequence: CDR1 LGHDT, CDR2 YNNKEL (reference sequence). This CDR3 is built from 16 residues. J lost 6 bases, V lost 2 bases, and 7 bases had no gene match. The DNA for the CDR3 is TGTGCCAGCAGCCAATTTAGCGGGAGACTAGCCGGGGAGCTGTTTTTT. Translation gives CASSQFSGRLAGELFF.

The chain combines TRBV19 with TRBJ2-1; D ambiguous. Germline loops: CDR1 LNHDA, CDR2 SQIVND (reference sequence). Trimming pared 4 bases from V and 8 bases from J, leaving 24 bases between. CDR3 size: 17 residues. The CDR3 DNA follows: TGTGCCAGTAGTACCGGATTTGAAAGAGAGTTTTCTGATGAGCAGTTCTTC. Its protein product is CASSTGFEREFSDEQFF.

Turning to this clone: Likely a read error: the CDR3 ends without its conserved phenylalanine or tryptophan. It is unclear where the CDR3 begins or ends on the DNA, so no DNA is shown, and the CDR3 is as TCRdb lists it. CDR3 region: CASSPTSGTEITG. V usage is TRBV2 and J usage is TRBJ2-7. The CDR3 sequence runs 13 residues, both termini included. CDR1 is SNHLY, CDR2 FYNNEI, per germline.

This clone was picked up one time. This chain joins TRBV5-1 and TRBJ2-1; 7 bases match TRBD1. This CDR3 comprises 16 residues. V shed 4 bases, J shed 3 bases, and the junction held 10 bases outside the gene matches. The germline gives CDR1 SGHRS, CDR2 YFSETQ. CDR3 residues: CASSRKTGVVYNEQFF. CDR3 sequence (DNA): TGCGCCAGCAGCCGCAAAACAGGGGTGGTCTACAATGAGCAGTTCTTC.